This T cell receptor beta chain was sequenced in a study of beta chain features in type 1 diabetes. Study-wide context: Patients and healthy donors were similar in age, gender and cell yields. Study outcomes and limitations: More deletions and fewer insertions at VDJ junctions were found in patients with type 1 diabetes.

To note about this clone: Antigen unknown.

Expressed TCRB transcripts were sequenced, since all the RNA that had been isolated was reverse transcribed. Using immunoSEQ multiplex PCR, the repertoire was profiled, and TCRdb retains in-frame clones only, with some absent. There are roughly 300,000 clones in the sample; approximately 8% occur only once, and under 0.5% lies in the top ten. Markers CD45RO/CCR7/CD25/CD127/CD95/CD27 served to sort CD4+ naive, central memory, regulatory and stem cell-like memory cells. The V gene end was trimmed by 7 bases and the J gene end by 6 bases; junction bases not matched to a gene: 7. This CDR3 has 15 amino acids. Per the germline V gene, CDR1 is WSHSY and CDR2 is SAAADI.

This clonotype originated in a woman aged 18-29 years in good health. Sequencing was done on a sample of central memory CD4+ T cells from blood. The chain couples TRBV10-2 to TRBJ2-1, with 12 bases identical to TRBD1. CDR3 nucleotides: TGCGCCAGCACCCCGGGACAGGGGGCCGTCAATGAGCAGTTCTTC. The encoded protein is CASTPGQGAVNEQFF.